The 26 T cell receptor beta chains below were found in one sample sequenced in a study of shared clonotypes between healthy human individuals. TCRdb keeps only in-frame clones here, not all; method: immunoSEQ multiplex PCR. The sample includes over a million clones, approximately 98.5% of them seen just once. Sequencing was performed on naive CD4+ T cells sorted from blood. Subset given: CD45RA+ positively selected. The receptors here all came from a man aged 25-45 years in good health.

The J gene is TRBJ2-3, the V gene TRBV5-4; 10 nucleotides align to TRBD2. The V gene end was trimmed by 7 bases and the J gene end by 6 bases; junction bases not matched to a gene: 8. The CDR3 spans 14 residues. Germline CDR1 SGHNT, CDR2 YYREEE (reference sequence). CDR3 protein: CASRSSGSRDTQYF. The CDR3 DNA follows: TGTGCCAGCCGATCTAGCGGGAGTAGGGATACGCAGTATTTT.

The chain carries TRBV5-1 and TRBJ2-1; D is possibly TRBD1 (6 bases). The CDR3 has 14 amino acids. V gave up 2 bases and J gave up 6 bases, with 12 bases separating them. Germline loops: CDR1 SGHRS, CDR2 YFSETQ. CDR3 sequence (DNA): TGCGCCAGCAGCTTACAGGGTGGGGCCAATGAGCAGTTCTTC. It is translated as CASSLQGGANEQFF.

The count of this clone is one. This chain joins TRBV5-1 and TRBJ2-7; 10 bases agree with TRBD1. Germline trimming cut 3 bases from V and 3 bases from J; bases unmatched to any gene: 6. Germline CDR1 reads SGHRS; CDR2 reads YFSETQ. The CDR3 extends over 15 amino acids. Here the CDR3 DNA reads TGCGCCAGCAGCTCGGGACAGGGGCTTTACTACGAGCAGTACTTC. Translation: CASSSGQGLYYEQYF.

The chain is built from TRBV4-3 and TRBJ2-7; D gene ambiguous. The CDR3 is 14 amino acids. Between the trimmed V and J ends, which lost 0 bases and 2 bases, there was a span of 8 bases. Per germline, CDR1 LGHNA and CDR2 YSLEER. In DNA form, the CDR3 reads TGCGCCAGCAGCCAAGAGTACGGAGCCTACGAGCAGTACTTC. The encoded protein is CASSQEYGAYEQYF.

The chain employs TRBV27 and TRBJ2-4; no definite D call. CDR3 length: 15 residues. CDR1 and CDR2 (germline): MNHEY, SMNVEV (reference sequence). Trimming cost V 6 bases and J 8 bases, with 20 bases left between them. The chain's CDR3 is CASRPNSNLAYIQYF. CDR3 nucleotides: TGTGCCAGCAGACCTAACTCGAACCTGGCGTACATTCAGTACTTC.

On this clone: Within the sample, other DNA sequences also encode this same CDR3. CDR3 sequence reads: CASSLAGRNTEAFF. For the CDR3, the DNA is TGCGCCAGCAGCTTGGCAGGGCGAAACACTGAAGCTTTCTTT. This chain joins TRBV5-1 and TRBJ1-1, with D tentatively TRBD1 (5 bases). V was pared by 0 bases and J by 2 bases, with 8 bases between. Germline V gives CDR1 SGHRS, CDR2 YFSETQ. The CDR3 extends over 14 amino acids.

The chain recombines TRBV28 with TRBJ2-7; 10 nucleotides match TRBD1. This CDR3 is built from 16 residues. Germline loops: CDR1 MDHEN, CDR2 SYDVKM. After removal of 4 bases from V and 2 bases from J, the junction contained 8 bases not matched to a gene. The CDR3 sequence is CASSSSWDRGTYEQYF. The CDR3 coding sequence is TGTGCCAGCAGTTCCTCCTGGGACAGGGGAACCTACGAGCAGTACTTC. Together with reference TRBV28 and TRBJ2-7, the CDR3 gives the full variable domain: DVKVTQSSRYLVKRTGEKVFLECVQDMDHENMFWYRQDPGLGLRLIYFSYDVKMKEKGDIPEGYSVSREKKERFSLILESASTNQTSMYLCASSSSWDRGTYEQYFGPGTRLTVT.

The CDR3 sequence: CASSTRDRGSEQYF. The CDR3 DNA sequence: TGTGCCAGTAGTACCCGGGACAGGGGGTCCGAGCAGTACTTC. The chain joins TRBV19 to TRBJ2-7; TRBD1 aligns across 11 bases. This CDR3 has 14 residues. With 4 bases clipped from V and 6 bases from J, the junction kept 5 bases outside the gene matches. CDR1 and CDR2 from the germline V gene are LNHDA and SQIVND (reference sequence).

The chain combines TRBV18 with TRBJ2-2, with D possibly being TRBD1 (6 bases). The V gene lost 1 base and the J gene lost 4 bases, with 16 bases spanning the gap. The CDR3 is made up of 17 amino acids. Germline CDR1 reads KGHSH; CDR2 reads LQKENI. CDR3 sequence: CASSPRLGTRGTGELFF. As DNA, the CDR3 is TGTGCCAGCTCACCACGACTTGGGACAAGGGGCACCGGGGAGCTGTTTTTT.

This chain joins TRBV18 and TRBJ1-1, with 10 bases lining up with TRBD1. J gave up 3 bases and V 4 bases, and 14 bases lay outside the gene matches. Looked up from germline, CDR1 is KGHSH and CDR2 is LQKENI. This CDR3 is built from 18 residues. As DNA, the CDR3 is TGTGCCAGCTCACAAATAGGACAGGGGGGTTTTTCTGACACTGAAGCTTTCTTT. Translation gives CASSQIGQGGFSDTEAFF.

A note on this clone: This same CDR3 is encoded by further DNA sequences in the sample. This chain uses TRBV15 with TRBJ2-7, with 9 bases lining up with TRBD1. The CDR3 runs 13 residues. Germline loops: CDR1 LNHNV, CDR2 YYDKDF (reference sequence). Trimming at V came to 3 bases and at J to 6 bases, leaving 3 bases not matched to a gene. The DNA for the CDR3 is TGTGCCACCAGCAGGGACAGGGGTTTCGAGCAGTACTTC. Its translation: CATSRDRGFEQYF.

DNA of the CDR3: TGTGCCAGCAGCTCCGACAGGCAAGAGACCCAGTACTTC. It translates to CASSSDRQETQYF. The rearrangement joins TRBV7-2 to TRBJ2-5; tentative D call: TRBD1 (6 bases). CDR1 and CDR2 (germline): SGHTA, FQGNSA. The CDR3 totals 13 residues. Trimming took off 4 bases at V and 2 bases at J, with 8 bases between the two ends.

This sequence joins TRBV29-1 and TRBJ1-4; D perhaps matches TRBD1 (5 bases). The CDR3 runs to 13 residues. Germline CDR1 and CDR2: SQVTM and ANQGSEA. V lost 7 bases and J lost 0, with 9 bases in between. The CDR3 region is CSAIQATNEKLFF. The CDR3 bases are TGCAGCGCCATACAGGCAACTAATGAAAAACTGTTTTTT.

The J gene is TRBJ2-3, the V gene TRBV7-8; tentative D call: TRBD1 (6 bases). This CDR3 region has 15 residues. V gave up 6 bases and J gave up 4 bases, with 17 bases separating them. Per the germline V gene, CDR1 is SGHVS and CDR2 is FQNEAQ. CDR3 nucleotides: TGTGCCAGCAGGCTACAGGGTAGTCGGGCAGATACGCAGTATTTT. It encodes CASRLQGSRADTQYF.

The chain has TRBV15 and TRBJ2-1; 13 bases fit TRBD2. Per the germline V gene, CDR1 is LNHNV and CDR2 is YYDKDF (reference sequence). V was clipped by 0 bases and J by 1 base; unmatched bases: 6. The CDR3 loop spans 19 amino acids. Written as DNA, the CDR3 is TGTGCCACCAGCAGAGACCAAGGACTAGCGGGGGTGTCCTACAATGAGCAGTTCTTC. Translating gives CATSRDQGLAGVSYNEQFF.

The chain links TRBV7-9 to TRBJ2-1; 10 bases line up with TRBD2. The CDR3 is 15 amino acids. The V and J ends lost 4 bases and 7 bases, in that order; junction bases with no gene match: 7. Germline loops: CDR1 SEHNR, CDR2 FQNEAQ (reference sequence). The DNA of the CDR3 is TGTGCCAGCAGCTCCCTAGCGGGAGTAGAGAATGAGCAGTTCTTC. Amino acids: CASSSLAGVENEQFF.

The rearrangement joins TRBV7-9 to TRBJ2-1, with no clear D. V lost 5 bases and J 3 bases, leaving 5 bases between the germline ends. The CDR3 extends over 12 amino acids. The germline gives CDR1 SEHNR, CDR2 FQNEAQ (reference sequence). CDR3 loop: CASSLHYNEQFF. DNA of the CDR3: TGTGCCAGCAGCCTCCACTACAATGAGCAGTTCTTC.

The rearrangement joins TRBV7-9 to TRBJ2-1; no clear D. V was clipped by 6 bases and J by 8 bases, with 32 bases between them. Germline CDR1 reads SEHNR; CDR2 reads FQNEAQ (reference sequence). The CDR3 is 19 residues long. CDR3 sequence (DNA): TGTGCCAGCAGTGCCTCCCTCCATCTCCGTGCTAGGGTTCGGGATGAGCAGTTCTTC. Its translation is CASSASLHLRARVRDEQFF.

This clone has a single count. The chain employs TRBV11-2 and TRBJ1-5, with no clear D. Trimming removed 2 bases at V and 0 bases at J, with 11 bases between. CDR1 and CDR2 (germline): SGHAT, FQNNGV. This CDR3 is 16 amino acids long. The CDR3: CASSLLGTSSNQPQHF. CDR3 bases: TGTGCCAGCAGCTTACTGGGAACCTCTAGCAATCAGCCCCAGCATTTT.

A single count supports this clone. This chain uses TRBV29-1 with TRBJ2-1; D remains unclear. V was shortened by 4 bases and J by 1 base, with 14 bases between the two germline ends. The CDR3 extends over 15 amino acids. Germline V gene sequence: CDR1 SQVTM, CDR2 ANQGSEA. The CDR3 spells CSVAGSPPSYNEQFF. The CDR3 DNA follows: TGCAGCGTTGCGGGTTCCCCCCCTTCCTACAATGAGCAGTTCTTC.

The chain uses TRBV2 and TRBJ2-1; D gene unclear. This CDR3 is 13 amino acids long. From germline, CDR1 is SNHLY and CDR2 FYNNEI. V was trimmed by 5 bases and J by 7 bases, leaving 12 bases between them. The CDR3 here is CASSPPGWNEQFF. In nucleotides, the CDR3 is TGTGCCAGCAGTCCTCCGGGTTGGAATGAGCAGTTCTTC.

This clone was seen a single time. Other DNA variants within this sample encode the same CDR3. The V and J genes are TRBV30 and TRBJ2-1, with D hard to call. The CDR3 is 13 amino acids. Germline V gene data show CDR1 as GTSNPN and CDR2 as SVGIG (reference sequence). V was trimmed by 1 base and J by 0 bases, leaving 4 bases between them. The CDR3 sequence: CAWSETSYNEQFF. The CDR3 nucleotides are TGTGCCTGGAGTGAGACCTCCTACAATGAGCAGTTCTTC.

CDR3 DNA: TGTGCCAGCAGCCCTGAGACTAGCGGGGCCTACGAGCAGTACTTC. This gives the protein CASSPETSGAYEQYF. The chain uses TRBV14 and TRBJ2-7, with TRBD2 matching over 11 bases. With 4 bases clipped from V and 2 bases from J, the junction kept 4 bases outside the gene matches. The CDR3 covers 15 residues. Germline-derived CDR1 and CDR2 are SGHDN and FVKESK.

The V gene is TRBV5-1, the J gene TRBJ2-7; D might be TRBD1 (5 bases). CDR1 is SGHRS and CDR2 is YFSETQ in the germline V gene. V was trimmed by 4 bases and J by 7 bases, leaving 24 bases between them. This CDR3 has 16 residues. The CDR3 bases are TGCGCCAGCAGCCCGGGCGGTTTCGACAGAGGCGCAGAGCAGTACTTC. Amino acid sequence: CASSPGGFDRGAEQYF.

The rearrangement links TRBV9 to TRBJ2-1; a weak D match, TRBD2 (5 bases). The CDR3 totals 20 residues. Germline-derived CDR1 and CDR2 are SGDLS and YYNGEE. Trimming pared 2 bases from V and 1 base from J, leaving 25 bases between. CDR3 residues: CASSVGDGRTFSTSYNEQFF. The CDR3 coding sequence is TGTGCCAGCAGCGTTGGGGATGGCCGGACTTTCAGCACATCCTACAATGAGCAGTTCTTC.

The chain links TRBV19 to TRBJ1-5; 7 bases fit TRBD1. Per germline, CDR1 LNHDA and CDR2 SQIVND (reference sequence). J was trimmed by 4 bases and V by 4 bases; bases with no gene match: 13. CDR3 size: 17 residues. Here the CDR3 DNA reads TGTGCCAGTAGTAATAGACAGGGCTCGCGGAGTAATCAGCCCCAGCATTTT. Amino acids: CASSNRQGSRSNQPQHF.